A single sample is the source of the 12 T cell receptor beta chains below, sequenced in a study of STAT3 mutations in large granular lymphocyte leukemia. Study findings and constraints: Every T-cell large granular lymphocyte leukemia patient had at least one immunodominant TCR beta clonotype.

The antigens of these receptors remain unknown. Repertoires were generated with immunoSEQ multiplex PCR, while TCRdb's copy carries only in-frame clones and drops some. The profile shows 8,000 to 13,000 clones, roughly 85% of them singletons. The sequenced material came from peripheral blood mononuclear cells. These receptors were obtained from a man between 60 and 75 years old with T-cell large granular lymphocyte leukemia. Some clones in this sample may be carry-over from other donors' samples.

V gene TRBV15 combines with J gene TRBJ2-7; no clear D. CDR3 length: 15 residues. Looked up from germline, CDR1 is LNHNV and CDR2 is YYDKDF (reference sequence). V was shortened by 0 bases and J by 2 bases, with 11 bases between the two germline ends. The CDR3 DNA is TGTGCCACCAGCAGAGATCTGAGAGTTCCCTACGAGCAGTACTTC. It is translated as CATSRDLRVPYEQYF. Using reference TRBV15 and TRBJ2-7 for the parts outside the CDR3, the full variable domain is DAMVIQNPRYQVTQFGKPVTLSCSQTLNHNVMYWYQQKSSQAPKLLFHYYDKDFNNEADTPDNFQSRRPNTSFCFLDIRSPGLGDTAMYLCATSRDLRVPYEQYFGPGTRLTVT.

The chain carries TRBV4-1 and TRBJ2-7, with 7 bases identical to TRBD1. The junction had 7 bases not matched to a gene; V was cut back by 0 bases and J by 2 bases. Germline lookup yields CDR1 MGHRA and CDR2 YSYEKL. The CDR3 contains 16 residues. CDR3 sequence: CASSQERGPSPYEQYF. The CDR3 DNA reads TGCGCCAGCAGCCAAGAGAGGGGGCCCTCTCCCTACGAGCAGTACTTC.

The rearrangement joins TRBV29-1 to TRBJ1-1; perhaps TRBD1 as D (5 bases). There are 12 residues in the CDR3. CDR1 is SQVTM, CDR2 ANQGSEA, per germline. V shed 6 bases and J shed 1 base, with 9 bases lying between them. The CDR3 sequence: CSVWGENTEAFF. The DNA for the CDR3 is TGCAGCGTATGGGGGGAGAACACTGAAGCTTTCTTT.

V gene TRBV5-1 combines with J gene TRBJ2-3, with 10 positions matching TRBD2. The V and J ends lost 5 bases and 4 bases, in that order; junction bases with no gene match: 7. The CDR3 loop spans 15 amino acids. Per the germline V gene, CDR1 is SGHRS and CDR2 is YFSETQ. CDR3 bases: TGCGCCAGCAGTATAGCGGGAGGACGCTCAGATACGCAGTATTTT. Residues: CASSIAGGRSDTQYF.

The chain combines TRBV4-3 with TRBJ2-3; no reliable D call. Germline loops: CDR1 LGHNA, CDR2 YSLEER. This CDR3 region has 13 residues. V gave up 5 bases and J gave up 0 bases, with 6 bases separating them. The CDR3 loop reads CASSEGSTDTQYF. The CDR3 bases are TGCGCCAGCAGCGAAGGTAGCACAGATACGCAGTATTTT.

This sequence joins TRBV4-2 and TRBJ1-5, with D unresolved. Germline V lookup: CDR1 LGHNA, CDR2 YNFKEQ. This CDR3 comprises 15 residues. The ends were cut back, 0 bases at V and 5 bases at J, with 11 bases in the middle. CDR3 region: CASSQDDANDQPQHF. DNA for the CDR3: TGTGCCAGCAGCCAAGATGACGCAAACGATCAGCCCCAGCATTTT.

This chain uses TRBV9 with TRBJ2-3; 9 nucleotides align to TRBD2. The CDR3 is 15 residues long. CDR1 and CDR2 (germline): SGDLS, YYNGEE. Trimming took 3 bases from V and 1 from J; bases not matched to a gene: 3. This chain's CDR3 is CASSAGLARTDTQYF. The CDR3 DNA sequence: TGTGCCAGCAGCGCTGGACTAGCGCGCACAGATACGCAGTATTTT.

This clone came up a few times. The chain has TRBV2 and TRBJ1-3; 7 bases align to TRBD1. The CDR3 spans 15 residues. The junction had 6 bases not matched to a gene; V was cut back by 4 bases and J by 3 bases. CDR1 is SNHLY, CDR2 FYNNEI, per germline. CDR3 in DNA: TGTGCCAGCAGTGCGTCAAGGGGGCGTGGAAACACCATATATTTT. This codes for CASSASRGRGNTIYF.

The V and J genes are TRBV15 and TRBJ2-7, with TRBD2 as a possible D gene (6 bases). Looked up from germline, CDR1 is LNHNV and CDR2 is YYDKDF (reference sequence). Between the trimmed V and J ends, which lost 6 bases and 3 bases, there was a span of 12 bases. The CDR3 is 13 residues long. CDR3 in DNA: TGTGCCACCAGGCGGGACGGCAGCTACGAGCAGTACTTC. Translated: CATRRDGSYEQYF.

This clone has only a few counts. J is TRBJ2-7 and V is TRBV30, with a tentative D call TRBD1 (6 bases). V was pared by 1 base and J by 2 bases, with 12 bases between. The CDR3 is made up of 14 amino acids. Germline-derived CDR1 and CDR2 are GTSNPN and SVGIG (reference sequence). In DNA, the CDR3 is TGTGCCTGGAGTGAGGGGGTTTCGGCCTACGAGCAGTACTTC. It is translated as CAWSEGVSAYEQYF.

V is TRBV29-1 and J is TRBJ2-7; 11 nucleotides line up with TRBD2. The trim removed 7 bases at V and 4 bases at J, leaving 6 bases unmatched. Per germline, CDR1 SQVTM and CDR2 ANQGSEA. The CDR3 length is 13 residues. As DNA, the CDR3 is TGCAGCGCCGGGACTAGCGGAGAATACGAGCAGTACTTC. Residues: CSAGTSGEYEQYF.

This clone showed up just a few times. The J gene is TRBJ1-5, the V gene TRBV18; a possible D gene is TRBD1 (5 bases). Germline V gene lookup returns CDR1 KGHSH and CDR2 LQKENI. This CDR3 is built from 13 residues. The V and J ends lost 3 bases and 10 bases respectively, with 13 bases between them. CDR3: CASSPREIEPQHF. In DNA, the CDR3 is TGTGCCAGCTCACCCAGGGAAATCGAACCCCAGCATTTT.